Following are 12 T cell receptor beta chains from one sample sequenced in a study of OX40 agonist ivuxolimab in advanced cancers. Using immunoSEQ multiplex PCR, the repertoire was profiled, and TCRdb retains in-frame clones only, with some absent. The repertoire has around 56,000 clones, approximately 83% of them found once; the top ten carry more than 1.2%. This specimen consisted of CD4+ or CD8+ T cells sorted from blood, obtained in a trial of the OX40 agonist ivuxolimab. Receptor source: an adult with an advanced solid tumor such as melanoma, head and neck, liver or kidney cancer.

The V gene is TRBV5-1, the J gene TRBJ2-5; D could derive from TRBD1 or TRBD2 (7 bases each). The CDR3 is 15 amino acids. Trimming left V 0 bases short and J 3 bases short, with 12 bases between. In germline, CDR1 is SGHRS, CDR2 YFSETQ. The CDR3 reads CASSLAGGREETQYF. CDR3 DNA sequence: TGCGCCAGCAGCTTGGCAGGGGGGAGGGAAGAGACCCAGTACTTC.

This clone appeared once. The J gene is TRBJ2-7, the V gene TRBV6-6, with 8 bases that match TRBD2. V was pared by 0 bases and J by 1 base, with 2 bases of the junction left unmatched. CDR3 size: 15 residues. Germline CDR1 and CDR2: MNHNY and SVGAGI (reference sequence). CDR3 bases: TGTGCCAGCAGTTACTCGAGCGGGGGATCCTACGAGCAGTACTTC. Its translation: CASSYSSGGSYEQYF.

The V gene is TRBV7-6, the J gene TRBJ2-7; D is undetermined. Germline lookup yields CDR1 SGHVS and CDR2 FNYEAQ. The V and J ends lost 5 bases and 3 bases respectively, with 11 bases between them. This CDR3 spans 13 amino acids. CDR3 protein: CASSISPFYEQYF. Written as DNA, the CDR3 is TGTGCCAGCAGCATTTCCCCCTTCTACGAGCAGTACTTC.

The chain employs TRBV7-2 and TRBJ2-1; 10 bases map to TRBD2. CDR1 SGHTA and CDR2 FQGNSA come from the germline V gene. This CDR3 is 15 amino acids long. The J segment lost 7 bases and the V segment lost 6 bases, leaving 9 bases of the junction unmatched. Here the CDR3 DNA reads TGTGCCAGCAGTTACAGCGGGGGGGCGGGAAATGAGCAGTTCTTC. It yields the protein CASSYSGGAGNEQFF.

V gene TRBV6-1 combines with J gene TRBJ1-6; the D is unclear. Germline values: CDR1 MNHNS, CDR2 SASEGT. The CDR3 has 14 residues. V was clipped by 6 bases and J by 5 bases, with 11 bases between them. The CDR3 DNA is TGTGCCAGCAGGGGGTCACGGGATAATTCACCCCTCCACTTT. Its translation is CASRGSRDNSPLHF.

The V gene is TRBV6-1, the J gene TRBJ2-7; tentatively, D is TRBD1 (5 bases). Germline V CDR1 and CDR2: MNHNS, SASEGT. Between the trimmed V and J ends, which lost 6 bases and 2 bases, there was a span of 14 bases. The CDR3 has 14 residues. The CDR3 bases are TGTGCCAGCAGCCTAACAGGTTTACCCTACGAGCAGTACTTC. Encoded protein: CASSLTGLPYEQYF.

The rearrangement links TRBV7-2 to TRBJ2-7, with TRBD2 identical over 7 bases. Germline trimming cut 5 bases from V and 2 bases from J; bases unmatched to any gene: 9. This CDR3 is built from 15 residues. CDR1 and CDR2 from the germline V gene are SGHTA and FQGNSA. CDR3: CASSPSAGRAYEQYF. CDR3 nucleotides: TGTGCCAGCAGCCCATCCGCGGGGAGGGCCTACGAGCAGTACTTC.

With respect to this clone: Other DNA sequences of this sample code for an identical CDR3. The V call is TRBV7-2, the J call TRBJ1-2; 7 nucleotides align to TRBD1. The junction had 4 bases not matched to a gene; V was cut back by 5 bases and J by 4 bases. The CDR3 sequence is 13 residues long. Per germline, CDR1 SGHTA and CDR2 FQGNSA. In DNA, the CDR3 is TGTGCCAGCAGCCTTGGGACAGCCTATGGCTACACCTTC. This sequence encodes CASSLGTAYGYTF.

V and J are TRBV30 and TRBJ2-7; D perhaps matches TRBD1 (6 bases). Trimming took off 8 bases at V and 1 base at J, with 12 bases between the two ends. This CDR3 comprises 12 residues. The germline V gene encodes CDR1 GTSNPN and CDR2 SVGIG (reference sequence). CDR3 sequence reads: CAGQGKSYEQYF. Here the CDR3 DNA reads TGTGCCGGGCAGGGGAAGTCCTACGAGCAGTACTTC.

The chain employs TRBV28 and TRBJ1-5, with D maybe TRBD1 (5 bases). The V gene's germline CDR1 is MDHEN and CDR2 SYDVKM. V was cut by 2 bases and J by 7 bases, with 12 bases left in between. This CDR3 contains 14 residues. The CDR3 coding sequence is TGTGCCAGCAGTTTAGGAGGGGCAGGGCAGCCCCAGCATTTT. It specifies CASSLGGAGQPQHF.

This clone is a singleton in its sample. The chain has TRBV11-2 and TRBJ1-2, with D perhaps TRBD1 (6 bases). The germline CDR1 and CDR2 sequences are SGHAT and FQNNGV. Between the trimmed V and J ends, which lost 4 bases and 5 bases, there was a span of 14 bases. This CDR3 has 14 amino acids. The CDR3 loop reads CASSSPQGPYGYTF. In nucleotides, the CDR3 is TGTGCCAGCAGCTCACCACAGGGCCCGTATGGCTACACCTTC.

The V call is TRBV27, the J call TRBJ2-6; D unresolved. The germline gives CDR1 MNHEY, CDR2 SMNVEV (reference sequence). V gave up 8 bases and J gave up 0 bases, with 5 bases separating them. The CDR3 totals 13 residues. In nucleotides, the CDR3 is TGTGCCAGCTGTACCTCTGGGGCCAACGTCCTGACTTTC. This gives the protein CASCTSGANVLTF.